Below are 13 T cell receptor beta chains sequenced from a single sample in a study of T cell responses to AZD1222 COVID-19 vaccine. The assay was immunoSEQ multiplex PCR, and TCRdb's table has in-frame clones only and misses some. This sample yields about 97,000 clones, of which 88% are seen a single time; less than 3% belongs to the top ten. This specimen consisted of peripheral blood, obtained on day 0 of AZD1222 vaccination. These TCRs come from an adult in good health.

The V call is TRBV19, the J call TRBJ1-1; TRBD1 aligns across 7 bases. The CDR3 runs 13 residues. V trimming: 7 bases; J trimming: 7 bases; junction bases outside the gene matches: 9. Looked up from germline, CDR1 is LNHDA and CDR2 is SQIVND (reference sequence). CDR3 DNA sequence: TGTGCCAGTATCCGCAGGGGGGAGAATGAAGCTTTCTTT. Protein sequence: CASIRRGENEAFF.

This sequence joins TRBV5-1 and TRBJ2-7, with 7 bases lining up with TRBD1. Per germline, CDR1 SGHRS and CDR2 YFSETQ. V lost 4 bases and J lost 3; bases outside the gene matches: 10. The CDR3 spans 15 residues. Here the CDR3 DNA reads TGCGCCAGCAGCGGAAGTACAGGGGCCCTCTACGAGCAGTACTTC. Amino acids: CASSGSTGALYEQYF.

This clone has just a few counts. This rearrangement joins TRBV12-5 to TRBJ1-1; D is unclear. Deletions cut 0 bases from V and 3 bases from J, with 17 bases between. Looked up from germline, CDR1 is LGHNT and CDR2 is FRNRAP. The length of the CDR3 is 17 residues. For the CDR3, the DNA is TGTGCTAGTGGTTTGGTAAAGGTAGTTGACCAGCACACTGAAGCTTTCTTT. It encodes CASGLVKVVDQHTEAFF.

The V gene is TRBV9, the J gene TRBJ1-1, with D hard to call. The germline V gene has CDR1 SGDLS and CDR2 YYNGEE. The V end was cut by 1 base, the J end by 0 bases, with 7 bases between. The CDR3 covers 14 residues. The CDR3 protein is CASSVSHLNTEAFF. In nucleotides, the CDR3 is TGTGCCAGCAGCGTATCTCATTTGAACACTGAAGCTTTCTTT.

The chain couples TRBV6-2 or TRBV6-3 to TRBJ1-1; D call uncertain. The CDR3 extends over 14 amino acids. V gave up 1 base and J gave up 0 bases, with 6 bases separating them. The germline V gene has CDR1 MNHEY and CDR2 SVGEGT. The CDR3 region is CASSYFGLNTEAFF. The CDR3 nucleotides are TGTGCCAGCAGTTACTTCGGACTGAACACTGAAGCTTTCTTT.

This chain uses TRBV6-5 with TRBJ2-7, with D tentatively TRBD1 or TRBD2 (5 bases each). Germline assignment: CDR1 MNHEY and CDR2 SVGAGI. CDR3 length: 14 residues. V lost 2 bases and J 6 bases, leaving 14 bases between the germline ends. The CDR3 sequence: CASSYTRDHPEQYF. The CDR3 nucleotides are TGTGCCAGCAGTTACACACGGGACCATCCCGAGCAGTACTTC.

The chain employs TRBV6-5 and TRBJ1-2; tentative D call: TRBD1 (6 bases). Germline CDR1 reads MNHEY; CDR2 reads SVGAGI. V lost 5 bases and J lost 4, with 11 bases in between. This CDR3 has 13 amino acids. CDR3 nucleotide sequence: TGTGCCAGCAGTCAACGGACAGTCTATGGCTACACCTTC. Protein: CASSQRTVYGYTF.

The chain carries TRBV3-1 (or the pseudogene TRBV3-2) and TRBJ2-7; the D is unclear. The CDR3 loop spans 14 amino acids. Between the trimmed V and J ends, which lost 5 bases and 3 bases, there was a span of 14 bases. Germline V gene data show CDR1 as LGHDT and CDR2 as YNNKEL (reference sequence). The CDR3 DNA follows: TGTGCCAGCAGCTCACGCCACTCCAGCTACGAGCAGTACTTC. It translates to CASSSRHSSYEQYF.

The genes are TRBV19 and TRBJ1-4, with D possibly TRBD1 on 5 matching bases. V was pared by 4 bases and J by 7 bases, with 13 bases between. The length of the CDR3 is 14 residues. Germline V gene data show CDR1 as LNHDA and CDR2 as SQIVND (reference sequence). The CDR3 DNA is TGTGCCAGTAGTAGCCTAGGGGCCAGTGAAAAACTGTTTTTT. Translating it yields CASSSLGASEKLFF.

J is TRBJ1-2 and V is TRBV7-3; D is perhaps TRBD1 (5 bases). Trimming removed 5 bases from V and 6 bases from J, with 13 bases in between. The length of the CDR3 is 13 residues. Germline V gives CDR1 SGHTA, CDR2 FQGTGA. CDR3 loop: CASSPVGDDGYTF. The CDR3 DNA reads as TGTGCCAGCAGCCCCGTAGGGGACGATGGCTACACCTTC.

The rearrangement joins TRBV5-1 to TRBJ2-2; D ambiguous. The germline V gene encodes CDR1 SGHRS and CDR2 YFSETQ. The CDR3 has 14 amino acids. V lost 4 bases, J lost 7 bases, and 14 bases lay in between. The CDR3 reads CASSLYSGGGELFF. CDR3 nucleotide sequence: TGCGCCAGCAGCCTCTACTCTGGCGGCGGGGAGCTGTTTTTT. Variable domain in full (rest from reference TRBV5-1 and TRBJ2-2): KAGVTQTPRYLIKTRGQQVTLSCSPISGHRSVSWYQQTPGQGLQFLFEYFSETQRNKGNFPGRFSGRQFSNSRSEMNVSTLELGDSALYLCASSLYSGGGELFFGEGSRLTVL.

This chain uses TRBV15 with TRBJ1-3, with D hard to call. This CDR3 has 14 residues. CDR1 and CDR2 from the germline V gene are LNHNV and YYDKDF (reference sequence). Trimming shortened V by 1 base and J by 4 bases, and 8 bases separated the two germline ends. CDR3 sequence reads: CATSRVAGGNTIYF. The CDR3, as DNA: TGTGCCACCAGCAGAGTGGCGGGGGGAAACACCATATATTTT.

This sequence joins TRBV19 and TRBJ1-4, with 9 bases that match TRBD1. CDR3 length equals 15 residues. Germline loops: CDR1 LNHDA, CDR2 SQIVND (reference sequence). The ends lost 6 bases at V and 8 bases at J; junction bases unmatched: 10. The CDR3 loop is CASRTPGQGREKLFF. For the CDR3, the DNA is TGTGCCAGTAGGACTCCCGGACAGGGGAGGGAAAAACTGTTTTTT.